The entry below gives a single T cell receptor (beta chain) sequence along with its context. No antigen is known for it. The data stem from a study of cytomegalovirus exposure and HLA in healthy donors. Broader study findings: HLA alleles showed associations with some 17,000 TCR beta sequences in a later analysis, at a 0.05 false discovery rate.

This PCR relied on a set of 60 Vbeta primers and 13 Jbeta primers. Here immunoSEQ multiplex PCR was the method, and the copy in TCRdb shows in-frame clones only, minus some. The sample has 110,000 to 150,000 clones; over 65% are singletons. The CDR3 is 16 residues long. Germline V CDR1 and CDR2: KGHSH, LQKENI. After removal of 3 bases from V and 3 bases from J, the junction contained 9 bases not matched to a gene. The chain carries TRBV18 and TRBJ2-3; 7 bases agree with TRBD1. The TCR comes from a female donor in good health and CMV-seronegative. Source material: PBMCs. The CDR3 coding sequence is TGTGCCAGCTCACCGACTGTCGGGACAGCAACAGATACGCAGTATTTT. It encodes CASSPTVGTATDTQYF.